Below, one T cell receptor (beta chain) is given with its context. This specimen belongs to a study of T-cell reconstitution after alpha-beta-depleted transplantation in children. Library preparation (for TCRbeta) was performed with unique molecular identifiers. TCRdb ran MiXCR on the PCR reads and lists one entry per CDR3 protein. Of hundreds of thousands of distinct CDR3 sequences listed, about an eighth are singletons. Per the germline V gene, CDR1 is SQVTM and CDR2 is ANQGSEA. The V and J ends lost 8 bases and 3 bases respectively, with 15 bases between them. This CDR3 has 13 residues. The source material was PBMCs, sampled from the stem cell graft. This TCR came from a human donor who donated a stem cell graft to a child with Fanconi anemia. This sequence joins TRBV29-1 and TRBJ2-3, with a tentative D call TRBD2 (6 bases). The CDR3 DNA reads TGCAGCCTCAGACCGGAGGGGACAGATACGCAGTATTTT. This translates into CSLRPEGTDTQYF.